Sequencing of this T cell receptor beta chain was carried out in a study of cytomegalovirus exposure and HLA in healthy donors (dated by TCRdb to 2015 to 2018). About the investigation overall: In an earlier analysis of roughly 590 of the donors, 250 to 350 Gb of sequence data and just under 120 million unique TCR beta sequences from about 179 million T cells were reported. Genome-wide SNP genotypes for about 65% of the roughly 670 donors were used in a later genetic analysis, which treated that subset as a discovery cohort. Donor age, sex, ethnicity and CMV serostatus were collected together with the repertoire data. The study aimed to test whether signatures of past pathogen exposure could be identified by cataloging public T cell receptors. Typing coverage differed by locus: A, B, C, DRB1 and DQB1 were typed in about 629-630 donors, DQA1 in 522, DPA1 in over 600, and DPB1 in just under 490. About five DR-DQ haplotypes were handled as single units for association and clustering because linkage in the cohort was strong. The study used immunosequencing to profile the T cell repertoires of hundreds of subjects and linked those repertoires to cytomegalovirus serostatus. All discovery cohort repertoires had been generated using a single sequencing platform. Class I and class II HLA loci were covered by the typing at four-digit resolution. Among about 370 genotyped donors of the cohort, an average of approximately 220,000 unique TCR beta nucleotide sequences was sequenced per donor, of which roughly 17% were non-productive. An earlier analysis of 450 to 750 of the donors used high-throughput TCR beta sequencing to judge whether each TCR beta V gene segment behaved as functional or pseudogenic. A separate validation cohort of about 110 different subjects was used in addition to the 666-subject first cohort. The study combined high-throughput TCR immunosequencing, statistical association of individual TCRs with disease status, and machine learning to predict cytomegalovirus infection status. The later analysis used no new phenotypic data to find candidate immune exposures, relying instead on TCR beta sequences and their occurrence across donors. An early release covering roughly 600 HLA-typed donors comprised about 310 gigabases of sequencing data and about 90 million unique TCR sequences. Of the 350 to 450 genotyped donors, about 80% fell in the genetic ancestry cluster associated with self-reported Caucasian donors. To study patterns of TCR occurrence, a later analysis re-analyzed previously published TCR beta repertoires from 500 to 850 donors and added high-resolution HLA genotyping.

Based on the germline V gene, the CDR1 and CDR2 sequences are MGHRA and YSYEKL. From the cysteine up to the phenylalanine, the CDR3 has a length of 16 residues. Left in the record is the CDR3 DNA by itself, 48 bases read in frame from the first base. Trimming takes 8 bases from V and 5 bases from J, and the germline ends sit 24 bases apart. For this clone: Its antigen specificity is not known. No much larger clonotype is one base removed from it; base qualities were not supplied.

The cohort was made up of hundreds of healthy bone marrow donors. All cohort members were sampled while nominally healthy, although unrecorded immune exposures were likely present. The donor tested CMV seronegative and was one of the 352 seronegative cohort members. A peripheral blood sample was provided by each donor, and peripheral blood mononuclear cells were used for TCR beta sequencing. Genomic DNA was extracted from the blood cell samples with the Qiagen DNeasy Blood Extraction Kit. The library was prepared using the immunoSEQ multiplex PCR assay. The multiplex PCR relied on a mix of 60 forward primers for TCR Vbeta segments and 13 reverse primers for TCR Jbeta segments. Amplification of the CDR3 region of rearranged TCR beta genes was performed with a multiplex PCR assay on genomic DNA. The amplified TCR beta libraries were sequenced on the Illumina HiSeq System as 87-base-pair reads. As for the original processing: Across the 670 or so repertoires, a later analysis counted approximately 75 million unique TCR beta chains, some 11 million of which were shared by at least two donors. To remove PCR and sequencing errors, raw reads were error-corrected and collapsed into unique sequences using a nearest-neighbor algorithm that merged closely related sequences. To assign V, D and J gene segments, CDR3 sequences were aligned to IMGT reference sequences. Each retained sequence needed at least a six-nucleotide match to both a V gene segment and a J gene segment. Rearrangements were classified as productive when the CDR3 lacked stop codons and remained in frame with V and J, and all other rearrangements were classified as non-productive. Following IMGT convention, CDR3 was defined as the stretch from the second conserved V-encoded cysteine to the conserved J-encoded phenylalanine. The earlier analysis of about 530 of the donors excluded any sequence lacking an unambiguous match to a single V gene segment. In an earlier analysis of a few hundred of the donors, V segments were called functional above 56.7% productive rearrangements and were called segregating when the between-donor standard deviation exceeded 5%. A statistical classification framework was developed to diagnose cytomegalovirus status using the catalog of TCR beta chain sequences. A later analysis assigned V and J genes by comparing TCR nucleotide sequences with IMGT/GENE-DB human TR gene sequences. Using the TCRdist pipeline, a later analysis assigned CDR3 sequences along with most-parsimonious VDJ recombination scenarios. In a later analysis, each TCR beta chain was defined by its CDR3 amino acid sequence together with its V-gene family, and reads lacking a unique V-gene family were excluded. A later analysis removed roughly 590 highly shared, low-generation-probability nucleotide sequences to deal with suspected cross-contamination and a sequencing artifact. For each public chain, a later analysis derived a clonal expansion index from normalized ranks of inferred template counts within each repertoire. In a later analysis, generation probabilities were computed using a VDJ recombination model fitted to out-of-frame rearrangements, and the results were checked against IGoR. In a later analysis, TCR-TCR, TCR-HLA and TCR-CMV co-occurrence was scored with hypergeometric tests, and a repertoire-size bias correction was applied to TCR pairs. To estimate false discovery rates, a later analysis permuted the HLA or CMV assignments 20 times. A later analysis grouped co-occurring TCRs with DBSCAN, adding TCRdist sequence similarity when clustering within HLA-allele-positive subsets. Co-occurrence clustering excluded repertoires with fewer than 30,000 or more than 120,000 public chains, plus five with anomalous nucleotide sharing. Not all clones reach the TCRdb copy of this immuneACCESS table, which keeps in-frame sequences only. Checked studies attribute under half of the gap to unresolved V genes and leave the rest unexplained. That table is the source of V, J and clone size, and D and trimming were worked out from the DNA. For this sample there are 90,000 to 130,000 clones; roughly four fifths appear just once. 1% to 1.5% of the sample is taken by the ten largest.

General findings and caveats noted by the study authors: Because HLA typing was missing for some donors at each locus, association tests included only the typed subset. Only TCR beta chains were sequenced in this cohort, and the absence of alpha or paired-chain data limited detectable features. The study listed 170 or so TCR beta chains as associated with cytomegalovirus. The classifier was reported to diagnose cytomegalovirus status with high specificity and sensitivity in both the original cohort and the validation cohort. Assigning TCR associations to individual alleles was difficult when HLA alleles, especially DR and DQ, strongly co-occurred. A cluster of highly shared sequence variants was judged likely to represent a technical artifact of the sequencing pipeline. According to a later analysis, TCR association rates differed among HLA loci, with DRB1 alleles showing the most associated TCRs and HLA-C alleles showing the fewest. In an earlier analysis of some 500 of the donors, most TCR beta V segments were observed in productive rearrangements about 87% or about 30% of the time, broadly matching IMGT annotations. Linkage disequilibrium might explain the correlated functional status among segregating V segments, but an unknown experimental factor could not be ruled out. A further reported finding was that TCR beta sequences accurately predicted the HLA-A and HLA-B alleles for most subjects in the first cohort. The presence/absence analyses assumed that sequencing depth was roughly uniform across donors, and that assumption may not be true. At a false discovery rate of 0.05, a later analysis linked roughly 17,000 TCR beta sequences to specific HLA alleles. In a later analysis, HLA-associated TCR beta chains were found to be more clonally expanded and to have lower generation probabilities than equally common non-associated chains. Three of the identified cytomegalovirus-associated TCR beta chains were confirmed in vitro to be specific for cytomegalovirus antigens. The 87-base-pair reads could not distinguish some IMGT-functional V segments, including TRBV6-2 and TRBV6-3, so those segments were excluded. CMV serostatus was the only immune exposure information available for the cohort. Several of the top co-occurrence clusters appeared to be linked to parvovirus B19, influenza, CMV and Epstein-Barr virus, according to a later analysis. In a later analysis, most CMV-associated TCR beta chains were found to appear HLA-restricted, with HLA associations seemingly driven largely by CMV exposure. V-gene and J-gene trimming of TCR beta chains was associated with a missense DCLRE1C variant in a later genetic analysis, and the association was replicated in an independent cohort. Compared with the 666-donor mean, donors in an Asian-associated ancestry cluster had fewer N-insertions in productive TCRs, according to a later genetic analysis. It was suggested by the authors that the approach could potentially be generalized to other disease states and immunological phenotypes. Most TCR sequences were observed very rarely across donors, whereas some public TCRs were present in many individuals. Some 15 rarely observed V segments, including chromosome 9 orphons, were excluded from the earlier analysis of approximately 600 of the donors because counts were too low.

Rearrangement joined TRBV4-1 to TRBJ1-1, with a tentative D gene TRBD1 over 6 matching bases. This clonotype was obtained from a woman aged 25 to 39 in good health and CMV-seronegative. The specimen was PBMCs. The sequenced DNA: TGCGCCAGCGGACCAAACAGGGAGACTGAGGCGACTGAAGCTTTCTTT. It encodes CASGPNRETEATEAFF.